This T cell receptor (beta chain) emerged from a study of T cell responses to AZD1222 COVID-19 vaccine. Across the study: Analyses pooled second doses at about 4 or about 12 weeks.

Findings of the study overall: CD4 TCRs associated with vaccination spanned spike, dominating at 160-218 and 743-854. Recipients of two AZD1222 doses showed rising Spike-specific TCR breadth and depth.

Repertoires were generated with immunoSEQ multiplex PCR, while TCRdb's copy carries only in-frame clones and drops some. The table records around 150,000 clones, about 90% of them present only once. CDR1 is SGHVS and CDR2 is FQNEAQ in the germline V gene. V lost 4 bases to trimming and J lost 0 bases; unmatched junction nucleotides: 3. The CDR3 spans 15 residues. For this clone: As yet, its antigen is unknown.

The sequencing used peripheral blood, collected on day 0 of AZD1222 vaccination. This chain connects TRBV7-8 to TRBJ1-1, with 9 bases identical to TRBD1. The sequence was obtained from an adult in good health. As DNA, the CDR3 is TGTGCCAGCAGCTACAGACAGGGGGTGAACACTGAAGCTTTCTTT. It is translated as CASSYRQGVNTEAFF.